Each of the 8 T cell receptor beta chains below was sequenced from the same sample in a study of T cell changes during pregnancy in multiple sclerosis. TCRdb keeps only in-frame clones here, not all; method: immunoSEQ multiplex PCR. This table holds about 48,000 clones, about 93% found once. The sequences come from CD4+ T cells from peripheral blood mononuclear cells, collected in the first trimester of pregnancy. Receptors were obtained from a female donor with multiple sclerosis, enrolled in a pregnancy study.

CDR3 bases: TGTGCCATCAGCGGGACACAAACCTACGAGCAGTACTTC. Translation gives CAISGTQTYEQYF. The rearrangement uses TRBV10-3 and TRBJ2-7, with a possible D match to TRBD1 (6 bases). The germline V gene has CDR1 ENHRY and CDR2 SYGVKD. This CDR3 region has 13 residues. V gave up 6 bases and J gave up 2 bases, with 11 bases separating them.

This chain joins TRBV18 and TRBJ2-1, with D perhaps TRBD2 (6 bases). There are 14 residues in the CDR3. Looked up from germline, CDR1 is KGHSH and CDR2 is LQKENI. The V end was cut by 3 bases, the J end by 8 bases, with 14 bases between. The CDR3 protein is CASSPPTGEDEQFF. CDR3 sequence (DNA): TGTGCCAGCTCACCTCCGACGGGGGAGGATGAGCAGTTCTTC. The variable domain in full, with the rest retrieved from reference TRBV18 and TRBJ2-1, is NAGVMQNPRHLVRRRGQEARLRCSPMKGHSHVYWYRQLPEEGLKFMVYLQKENIIDESGMPKERFSAEFPKEGPSILRIQQVVRGDSAAYFCASSPPTGEDEQFFGPGTRLTVL.

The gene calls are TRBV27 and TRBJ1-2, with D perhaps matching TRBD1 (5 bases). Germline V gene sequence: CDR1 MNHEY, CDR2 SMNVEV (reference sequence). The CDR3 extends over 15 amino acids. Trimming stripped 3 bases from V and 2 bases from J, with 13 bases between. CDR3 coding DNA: TGTGCCAGCAGTTTCCGGGGTCGGGGGAACTATGGCTACACCTTC. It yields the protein CASSFRGRGNYGYTF.

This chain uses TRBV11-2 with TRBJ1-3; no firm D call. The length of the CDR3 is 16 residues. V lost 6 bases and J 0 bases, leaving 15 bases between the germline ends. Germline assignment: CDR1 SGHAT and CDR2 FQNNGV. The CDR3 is CASRGVRADSGNTIYF. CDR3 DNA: TGTGCCAGCAGGGGAGTTCGGGCGGACTCTGGAAACACCATATATTTT.

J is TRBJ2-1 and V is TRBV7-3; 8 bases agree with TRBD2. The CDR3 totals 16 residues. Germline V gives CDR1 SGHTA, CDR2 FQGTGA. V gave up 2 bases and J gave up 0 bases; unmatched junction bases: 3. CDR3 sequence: CASSLAGGPSYNEQFF. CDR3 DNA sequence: TGTGCCAGCAGCTTAGCGGGGGGACCCTCCTACAATGAGCAGTTCTTC.

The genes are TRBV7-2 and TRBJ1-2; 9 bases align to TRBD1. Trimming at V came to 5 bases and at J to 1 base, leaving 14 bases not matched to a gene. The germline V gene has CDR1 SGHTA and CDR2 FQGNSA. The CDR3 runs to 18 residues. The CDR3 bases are TGTGCCAGCAGCCCCTTCTTGCCACAGGGGGCGAATAACTATGGCTACACCTTC. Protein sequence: CASSPFLPQGANNYGYTF.

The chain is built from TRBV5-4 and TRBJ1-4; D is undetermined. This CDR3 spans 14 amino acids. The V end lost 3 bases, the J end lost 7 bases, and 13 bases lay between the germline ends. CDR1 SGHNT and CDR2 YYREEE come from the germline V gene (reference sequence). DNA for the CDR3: TGTGCCAGCAGCTCACAGCAGGAAATTGAAAAACTGTTTTTT. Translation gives CASSSQQEIEKLFF.

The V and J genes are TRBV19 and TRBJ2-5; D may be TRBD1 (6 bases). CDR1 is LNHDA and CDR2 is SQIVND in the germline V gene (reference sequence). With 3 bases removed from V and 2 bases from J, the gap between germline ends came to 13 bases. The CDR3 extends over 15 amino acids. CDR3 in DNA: TGTGCCAGTAGTATTTGGGCAAGGGGGCAAGAGACCCAGTACTTC. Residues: CASSIWARGQETQYF.